The following is a T cell receptor (beta chain) sequence with its context. Its antigen target is currently unknown. The input lacks base qualities; no much larger clone sits a single base away. This specimen comes from a study of early T cells in non-severe SARS-CoV-2 infection (dated by TCRdb to the early 2020s). Regarding the complete study: TCR sequencing used bulk RNA from unsorted whole blood, so alpha and beta chains could not be paired.

The receptor library was made with 5' RACE. The instrument was a NextSeq 500. In the TCR library protocol, unique molecular identifiers were attached to individual cDNA molecules to correct for PCR bias and sequencing error. Sequencing covered both TCR alpha and beta chains, and within each sample the abundances of alpha and beta sequences were tightly co-correlated. The authors processed their data as follows. Decombinator V4 was used to annotate the V gene, J gene and CDR3 of the TCR sequences. Expanded TCRs were defined as changing significantly between any two time points under a Poisson model with p below 0.0001. Abundances of TCRs were expressed as counts per million after normalisation to the total number of TCRs sequenced in each sample. TRAV1-2 paired with TRAJ12, TRAJ20 or TRAJ33 defined MAIT TCRs, while TRAV10 paired with TRAJ18 defined iNKT TCRs. VDJdb, accessed 1 November 2021, was searched for CMV, EBV and SARS-CoV-2 annotated TCRs, excluding TCRs annotated for multiple antigens. The raw public data were reprocessed by TCRdb itself: fastp quality trimming at Q25, MiXCR clonotype calling, in-frame beta chains only. Each CDR3 protein appears once, grouped with its most common genes and DNA. These V and J calls rely on TCRdb rather than the paper's analysis. Present in this sample are 60,000 to 75,000 distinct CDR3 sequences, around 10% of which were seen just once. 4.5% to 7% of the sample is taken by the ten largest.

The paper as a whole reports these results and caveats: VDJdb matching was skewed toward anti-spike CD8 responses, so virus-specific expansions were likely underestimated and private and CD4 specificities were missed.

The study was a case-control design nested within a healthcare worker cohort in London, UK, with weekly nasopharyngeal swab PCR tests and blood sampling. Healthcare workers were recruited during the week of the UK lockdown, between 23 and 31 March 2020, and followed weekly for up to roughly 15 weeks. V ends up 4 bases short and J 6 bases short, with an unmatched junction base count of 5. The CDR3 covers 13 residues, taking in both the cysteine and the phenylalanine. Kept here is only the CDR3 DNA, which spans 39 bases and is read in frame from base 1. The germline V gene supplies CDR1 SQVTM and CDR2 ANQGSEA.

Sequencing used whole blood, obtained at baseline. The sequence is built from TRBV29-1 and TRBJ2-2; the central 7 bases match TRBD1. The sequence was obtained from an adult who was a healthcare worker with PCR-confirmed SARS-CoV-2 infection or an uninfected control (not recorded which). The nucleotide sequence is TGCAGCGTTGGGGAAGGGGGCTCCGGGGAGCTGTTTTTT. It codes for CSVGEGGSGELFF.